The 8 T cell receptor beta chains in this list originate from one sample, sequenced in a study of T cells in Graves' hyperthyroidism and ophthalmopathy. Amplification yielded TCR beta CDR3 regions, with RNA transcripts as the source. HTBI primers were the set used in a first-round RT-PCR of the TCR CDR3. TCRdb reanalysed the multiplex PCR reads using MiXCR and keeps one entry per CDR3 protein. The sample lists approximately 430,000 distinct CDR3 sequences, 15% to 19% occurring once. The sample consisted of blood. The source is a woman under 30 with Graves' hyperthyroidism.

This clonotype was seen many times. V usage is TRBV12-3 or TRBV12-4 and J usage is TRBJ2-3; D is uncertain. The CDR3 has 16 amino acids. V lost 6 bases and J 0 bases, leaving 16 bases between the germline ends. Here the CDR3 DNA reads TGTGCCAGCAGAACACCCCTAAAGACTAGCACAGATACGCAGTATTTT. This gives the protein CASRTPLKTSTDTQYF.

The chain carries TRBV18 and TRBJ2-1, with 7 bases lining up with TRBD1. Per the germline V gene, CDR1 is KGHSH and CDR2 is LQKENI. There are 16 residues in the CDR3. Germline trimming cut 3 bases from V and 8 bases from J; bases unmatched to any gene: 13. CDR3 sequence reads: CASSPPGTVAKDEQFF. The CDR3 DNA reads TGTGCCAGCTCACCTCCCGGGACAGTAGCTAAGGATGAGCAGTTCTTC.

For this clonotype: A read error may account for a junction end that differs from germline. This rearrangement joins TRBV5-1 to TRBJ2-3; 9 positions match TRBD2. Per the germline V gene, CDR1 is SGHRS and CDR2 is YFSETQ. This CDR3 comprises 16 residues. The CDR3 region is CASSLEAGGPTDTQYF. The CDR3 DNA reads as TGTGCCAGCAGCTTGGAAGCGGGAGGTCCAACAGATACGCAGTATTTT.

There are many counts of this clonotype. The V and J genes are TRBV7-3 and TRBJ1-4, with D possibly being TRBD1 (5 bases). The CDR3 totals 13 residues. The germline V gene encodes CDR1 SGHTA and CDR2 FQGTGA. The V and J ends lost 5 bases and 8 bases respectively, with 12 bases between them. In nucleotides, the CDR3 is TGTGCCAGCAGCCAAAGCGAGGGGGAAAAACTGTTTTTT. Its protein is CASSQSEGEKLFF.

This clonotype occurred many times. The CDR3, as DNA: TGTGCCAGCAGCTTAAGGGTAGCGGGAGAGGGTGAGCAGTTCTTC. Translation gives CASSLRVAGEGEQFF. J is TRBJ2-1 and V is TRBV7-3, with 9 bases that match TRBD2. V lost 1 base and J lost 9; bases outside the gene matches: 7. The germline V gene has CDR1 SGHTA and CDR2 FQGTGA. CDR3 length equals 15 residues.

This clonotype was seen many times. The rearrangement uses TRBV7-9 and TRBJ2-7; D gene unclear. This CDR3 region has 13 residues. V lost 5 bases to trimming and J lost 4 bases, with 12 bases between them. Germline CDR1 and CDR2: SEHNR and FQNEAQ (reference sequence). CDR3 residues: CASSQDRRYEQYF. DNA for the CDR3: TGTGCCAGCAGCCAAGATCGGCGGTACGAGCAGTACTTC.

This clonotype was seen only a few times. A much bigger clone sits one base away, suggesting this may be a read error. V is TRBV28 and J is TRBJ1-2; D uncertain. Per the germline V gene, CDR1 is MDHEN and CDR2 is SYDVKM. The CDR3 is 14 amino acids. V was clipped by 7 bases and J by 8 bases, with 20 bases between them. DNA of the CDR3: TGTGCCAGCACCATAACCCGGGGAAGAGGCGGCTACACCTTC. Translation: CASTITRGRGGYTF.

There are many counts of this clonotype. The V and J genes are TRBV19 and TRBJ2-5; 8 bases align to TRBD1. CDR3 size: 15 residues. Germline V gene sequence: CDR1 LNHDA, CDR2 SQIVND (reference sequence). Trimming cost V 6 bases and J 5 bases; bases outside gene matches: 11. The CDR3 nucleotides are TGTGCCAGTAGGGGCTGGGGCAGGGGGCCGGAGACCCAGTACTTC. Protein: CASRGWGRGPETQYF.